This entry features one T cell receptor (beta chain) sequence. This entry belongs to a study of blood T cell repertoires in COVID-19. Study-level information: COVID-19 samples, acute and convalescent, were from the United States, Italy and Spain.

The CDR3 length is 13 residues. Germline-derived CDR1 and CDR2 are LGHNT and FRNRAP. V was shortened by 1 base and J by 4 bases, with 5 bases between the two germline ends. Produced via immunoSEQ multiplex PCR; TCRdb's table is partial and in-frame only. The sample has around 200,000 clones; about nine tenths are singletons. Sequenced sample: peripheral blood. V gene TRBV12-5 combines with J gene TRBJ1-5; D gene unclear. The sequence derives from a man aged 25-45 years with acute or convalescent COVID-19. The CDR3 sequence: CASGLALNQPQHF. CDR3 nucleotide sequence: TGTGCTAGTGGTTTGGCCCTAAATCAGCCCCAGCATTTT.